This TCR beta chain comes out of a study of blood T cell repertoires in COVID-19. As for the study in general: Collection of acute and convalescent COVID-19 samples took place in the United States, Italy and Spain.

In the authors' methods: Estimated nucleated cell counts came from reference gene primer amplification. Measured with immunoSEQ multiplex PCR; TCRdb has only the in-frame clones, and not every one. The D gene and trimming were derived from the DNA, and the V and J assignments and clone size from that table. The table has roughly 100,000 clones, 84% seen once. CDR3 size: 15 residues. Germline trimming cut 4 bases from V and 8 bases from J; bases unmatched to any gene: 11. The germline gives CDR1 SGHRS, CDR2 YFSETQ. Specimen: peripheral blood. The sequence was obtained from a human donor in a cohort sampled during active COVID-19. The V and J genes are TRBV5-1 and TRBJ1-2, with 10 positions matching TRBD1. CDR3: CASSEGRDRGGGYTF. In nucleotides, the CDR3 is TGCGCCAGCAGCGAAGGCCGGGACAGGGGTGGCGGCTACACCTTC.